The 27 T cell receptor beta chains below were found in one sample sequenced in a study of cytomegalovirus exposure and HLA in healthy donors. Amplification used 60 Vbeta primers and 13 Jbeta primers. This table comes from immunoSEQ multiplex PCR, and its TCRdb copy is limited to in-frame clones, with some not included. The table lists 55,000 to 70,000 clones, about two thirds of them singletons. Sequenced input: PBMCs. The origin of the receptors is a woman aged 55-70 years in good health and CMV-seropositive.

This chain links TRBV7-9 with TRBJ2-1; TRBD2 matches 15 bases. Looked up from germline, CDR1 is SEHNR and CDR2 is FQNEAQ (reference sequence). The CDR3 contains 18 residues. The V gene end was trimmed by 2 bases and the J gene end by 1 base; junction bases not matched to a gene: 3. CDR3 sequence reads: CASSLKGLAGGSYNEQFF. The CDR3, as DNA: TGTGCCAGCAGCTTAAAGGGACTAGCGGGGGGATCCTACAATGAGCAGTTCTTC.

Only one count was recorded for this clone. This chain links TRBV4-2 with TRBJ2-5; D is undetermined. Gene TRBJ2-7 matches the end of the DNA better, so the J call may be wrong. This CDR3 region has 12 residues. Germline values: CDR1 LGHNA, CDR2 YNFKEQ. In DNA form, the CDR3 reads TGTGCCAGCAGCCAAGGAACCCGCGAGCAGTACTTC. It translates to CASSQGTREQYF.

The chain combines TRBV12-5 with TRBJ2-5; possibly TRBD2 for D (6 bases). This CDR3 comprises 12 residues. The germline V and J ends were trimmed by 6 bases and 6 bases, with 11 bases remaining between them. Looked up from germline, CDR1 is LGHNT and CDR2 is FRNRAP. CDR3 coding DNA: TGTGCTAGTGGGACGGAGGGTCAGACCCAGTACTTC. Protein sequence: CASGTEGQTQYF.

For the CDR3, the DNA is TGTGCCATCACAGCAGGGGGCGGAAACACCATATATTTT. It codes for CAITAGGGNTIYF. The chain joins TRBV10-3 to TRBJ1-3, with TRBD1 matching 8 bases. Losses at the gene ends were 7 bases for V and 4 bases for J; bases not matched to a gene: 3. Germline V gene data show CDR1 as ENHRY and CDR2 as SYGVKD. The CDR3 extends over 13 amino acids.

The V and J genes are TRBV5-1 and TRBJ1-1; TRBD1 might be the D (5 bases). Germline CDR1 reads SGHRS; CDR2 reads YFSETQ. The CDR3 covers 14 residues. Trimming removed 5 bases at V and 3 bases at J, with 14 bases between. CDR3: CASSSGMADTEAFF. For the CDR3, the DNA is TGCGCCAGCAGTTCAGGGATGGCGGACACTGAAGCTTTCTTT.

In its sample, this clone was seen a few times. The chain couples TRBV12-5 to TRBJ1-1; 9 bases fit TRBD1. CDR3 length: 13 amino acids. Looked up from germline, CDR1 is LGHNT and CDR2 is FRNRAP. V lost 6 bases and J lost 3; bases outside the gene matches: 2. The CDR3 here is CASGGDRDTEAFF. The CDR3 DNA reads as TGTGCTAGTGGAGGGGACAGGGACACTGAAGCTTTCTTT.

Only a few counts were recorded for this clone. This rearrangement joins TRBV11-2 to TRBJ1-1; TRBD1 matches at 8 bases. J was trimmed by 5 bases and V by 5 bases; bases with no gene match: 16. The CDR3 sequence is 17 residues long. Per the germline V gene, CDR1 is SGHAT and CDR2 is FQNNGV. The CDR3: CASSRLTGVGSRTEAFF. The CDR3 bases are TGTGCCAGCAGCCGGTTGACAGGGGTGGGATCCAGGACTGAAGCTTTCTTT.

The genes are TRBV29-1 and TRBJ2-5; TRBD2 is a possible D gene (6 bases). V lost 8 bases and J lost 5, with 15 bases in between. Germline V gene lookup returns CDR1 SQVTM and CDR2 ANQGSEA. The CDR3 spans 12 residues. The CDR3 DNA follows: TGCAGCCTCTTAGAAGCGGGTGAGACCCAGTACTTC. Protein product: CSLLEAGETQYF. The whole variable domain, remainder taken from reference TRBV29-1 and TRBJ2-5, is SAVISQKPSRDICQRGTSLTIQCQVDSQVTMMFWYRQQPGQSLTLIATANQGSEATYESGFVIDKFPISRPNLTFSTLTVSNMSPEDSSIYLCSLLEAGETQYFGPGTRLLVL.

This clone has just a few counts. The rearrangement uses TRBV5-8 and TRBJ1-1; D uncertain. The V gene lost 2 bases and the J gene lost 0 bases, with 8 bases spanning the gap. The germline V gene encodes CDR1 SGHTS and CDR2 YDEGEE. The CDR3 has 14 amino acids. The CDR3 is CASSLAWLNTEAFF. The CDR3 DNA follows: TGTGCCAGCAGCTTAGCCTGGTTGAACACTGAAGCTTTCTTT. Drawing the rest from reference TRBV5-8 and TRBJ1-1, the complete variable domain is EAGVTQSPTHLIKTRGQQATLRCSPISGHTSVYWYQQALGLGLQFLLWYDEGEERNRGNFPPRFSGRQFPNYSSELNVNALELEDSALYLCASSLAWLNTEAFFGQGTRLTVV.

J is TRBJ1-2 and V is TRBV7-2, with D possibly being TRBD1 (5 bases). Germline V lookup: CDR1 SGHTA, CDR2 FQGNSA. Trimming took off 2 bases at V and 3 bases at J, with 22 bases between the two ends. The CDR3 contains 18 residues. The CDR3 bases are TGTGCCAGCAGCTTAAAGGCCCCAGGGCTTAATAACTACTATGGCTACACCTTC. Its translation: CASSLKAPGLNNYYGYTF.

The chain joins TRBV7-2 to TRBJ1-6; TRBD1 aligns across 7 bases. The J segment lost 7 bases and the V segment lost 11 bases, leaving 8 bases of the junction unmatched. Germline V CDR1 and CDR2: SGHTA, FQGNSA. The CDR3 length is 13 residues. CDR3 loop: CAGKTGVNSPLHF. CDR3 coding DNA: TGTGCCGGAAAAACAGGGGTAAATTCACCCCTCCACTTT.

The genes are TRBV5-1 and TRBJ1-1; D might be TRBD1 (5 bases). Germline loops: CDR1 SGHRS, CDR2 YFSETQ. V was pared by 0 bases and J by 1 base, with 7 bases between. The CDR3 totals 14 residues. CDR3 sequence (DNA): TGCGCCAGCAGCTTGGCAGGGTGGAACACTGAAGCTTTCTTT. Protein product: CASSLAGWNTEAFF.

This sequence joins TRBV4-3 and TRBJ2-3; TRBD2 agrees at 7 bases. V was clipped by 3 bases and J by 4 bases; unmatched bases: 4. Germline CDR1 reads LGHNA; CDR2 reads YSLEER. CDR3 length: 14 residues. CDR3 loop: CASSQATSSDTQYF. The CDR3 DNA reads TGCGCCAGCAGCCAGGCGACTAGCTCAGATACGCAGTATTTT.

The rearrangement links TRBV10-3 to TRBJ2-7; 10 nucleotides align to TRBD1. Germline CDR1 ENHRY, CDR2 SYGVKD. The V gene end was trimmed by 4 bases and the J gene end by 4 bases; junction bases not matched to a gene: 4. This CDR3 spans 14 amino acids. The CDR3: CAISGRDRGYEQYF. In DNA, the CDR3 is TGTGCCATCAGTGGACGGGACAGGGGATACGAGCAGTACTTC.

V and J are TRBV27 and TRBJ2-7; TRBD1 is a possible D gene (5 bases). Germline-derived CDR1 and CDR2 are MNHEY and SMNVEV (reference sequence). This CDR3 region has 13 residues. The ends were cut back, 5 bases at V and 1 base at J, with 9 bases in the middle. This CDR3 reads CASSPGWSYEQYF. The DNA for the CDR3 is TGTGCCAGCAGTCCAGGGTGGTCCTACGAGCAGTACTTC.

J is TRBJ1-5 and V is TRBV10-1, with a tentative D call TRBD1 (5 bases). The CDR3 runs to 15 residues. V gave up 7 bases and J gave up 3 bases, with 16 bases separating them. Germline V gives CDR1 WNHNN, CDR2 SYGVQD (reference sequence). The CDR3 coding sequence is TGCGCCAGCACCCTGAAGGGGTTCCCCAATCAGCCCCAGCATTTT. It codes for CASTLKGFPNQPQHF.

V and J are TRBV7-2 and TRBJ1-1, with 8 bases matching TRBD1. With V trimmed by 5 bases and J by 6 bases, 8 bases remained unmatched. Germline assignment: CDR1 SGHTA and CDR2 FQGNSA. There are 14 residues in the CDR3. The CDR3 nucleotides are TGTGCCAGCAGCCCCCTAAGACAGGGGTCTGAAGCTTTCTTT. Its translation: CASSPLRQGSEAFF.

This rearrangement joins TRBV5-6 to TRBJ2-1; a possible D gene is TRBD2 (7 bases). Germline-derived CDR1 and CDR2 are SGHDT and YYEEEE. V was pared by 6 bases and J by 4 bases, with 29 bases between. This CDR3 has 19 amino acids. CDR3 sequence: CASTTETGSAGGGYNEQFF. CDR3 nucleotides: TGTGCCAGCACCACGGAAACAGGGTCAGCTGGGGGGGGTTACAATGAGCAGTTCTTC.

J is TRBJ1-2 and V is TRBV9; 8 nucleotides line up with TRBD1. Germline CDR1 SGDLS, CDR2 YYNGEE. V shed 0 bases, J shed 7 bases, and the junction held 5 bases outside the gene matches. The CDR3 spans 14 residues. CDR3 residues: CASSVDRGVRGYTF. The CDR3 DNA follows: TGTGCCAGCAGCGTAGACAGGGGGGTCCGTGGCTACACCTTC. The full variable domain, completed using reference TRBV9 and TRBJ1-2, is DSGVTQTPKHLITATGQRVTLRCSPRSGDLSVYWYQQSLDQGLQFLIQYYNGEERAKGNILERFSAQQFPDLHSELNLSSLELGDSALYFCASSVDRGVRGYTFGSGTRLTVV.

This chain connects TRBV15 to TRBJ1-2, with TRBD1 matching over 8 bases. Looked up from germline, CDR1 is LNHNV and CDR2 is YYDKDF (reference sequence). CDR3 length equals 18 residues. With 1 base clipped from V and 1 base from J, the junction kept 11 bases outside the gene matches. The CDR3 bases are TGTGCCACCAGCAGAGGGGCCTTCGAGGACAGGGATAACTATGGCTACACCTTC. Amino acid sequence: CATSRGAFEDRDNYGYTF.

This clone has only one observation. This sequence joins TRBV6-1 and TRBJ1-2, with 10 bases that match TRBD1. J was trimmed by 4 bases and V by 3 bases; bases with no gene match: 2. There are 14 residues in the CDR3. Germline CDR1 is MNHNS and CDR2 is SASEGT. The CDR3 DNA sequence: TGTGCCAGCAGTGACGGACAGGGGGGCTATGGCTACACCTTC. Translation gives CASSDGQGGYGYTF.

This chain links TRBV7-9 with TRBJ1-2; no reliable D call. CDR3 length: 12 residues. The V gene's germline CDR1 is SEHNR and CDR2 FQNEAQ (reference sequence). The ends were cut back, 3 bases at V and 6 bases at J, with 8 bases in the middle. The CDR3 spells CASSFKIDGYTF. The CDR3 DNA follows: TGTGCCAGCAGCTTTAAAATCGATGGCTACACCTTC.

This chain uses TRBV11-2 with TRBJ1-1, with D possibly matching TRBD1 (5 bases). Trimming stripped 6 bases from V and 4 bases from J, with 15 bases between. Germline-derived CDR1 and CDR2 are SGHAT and FQNNGV. This CDR3 contains 14 residues. CDR3 coding DNA: TGTGCCAGCAGGGACGGGGGGAAGTTCACTGAAGCTTTCTTT. Translated: CASRDGGKFTEAFF.

This rearrangement joins TRBV29-1 to TRBJ1-2, with TRBD1 matching over 8 bases. The CDR3 runs 11 residues. The ends lost 4 bases at V and 8 bases at J; junction bases unmatched: 3. Germline V gene lookup returns CDR1 SQVTM and CDR2 ANQGSEA. This CDR3 reads CSVGTGKGYTF. DNA for the CDR3: TGCAGCGTTGGGACAGGGAAAGGCTACACCTTC.

This clone was picked up one time. CDR3 protein: CASSLIPTGTGGATDTQYF. The DNA for the CDR3 is TGTGCCAGCAGCTTAATCCCCACCGGGACAGGGGGGGCCACAGATACGCAGTATTTT. This chain connects TRBV7-6 to TRBJ2-3; 11 positions agree with TRBD1. CDR1 is SGHVS and CDR2 is FNYEAQ in the germline V gene. After removal of 2 bases from V and 2 bases from J, the junction contained 12 bases not matched to a gene. This CDR3 is 19 amino acids long.

The rearrangement links TRBV11-3 to TRBJ1-1; TRBD1 aligns across 7 bases. The length of the CDR3 is 13 residues. Germline trimming cut 3 bases from V and 4 bases from J; bases unmatched to any gene: 2. Looked up from germline, CDR1 is SGHNT and CDR2 is YENEEA. The CDR3 is CASSLGQSTEAFF. Here the CDR3 DNA reads TGTGCCAGCAGCTTGGGACAGAGCACTGAAGCTTTCTTT.

This clone was seen only a few times. The chain employs TRBV5-1 and TRBJ2-3; 8 nucleotides line up with TRBD1. Trimming removed 4 bases from V and 2 bases from J; junction bases left unmatched: 3. The germline V gene has CDR1 SGHRS and CDR2 YFSETQ. This CDR3 is built from 14 residues. DNA for the CDR3: TGCGCCAGCAGCCGACAGGGGAACACAGATACGCAGTATTTT. This gives the protein CASSRQGNTDTQYF.